This T cell receptor beta chain emerged from a study of read filtering for tumor transcriptome and immune sequencing. Study overall: Patients were approximately 17 male and around 15 female, mean age 65.9 years, range about 40 to 85. Whole-transcriptome libraries were prepared after DNase treatment.

From around 440 ng of RNA, a library with molecular barcoded alpha/delta and beta/gamma adaptors was made. A single record per CDR3 protein comes from TCRdb applying MiXCR to the reads. The sample carries tens of thousands of distinct CDR3 sequences, roughly an eighth recorded once. The study, taken as a whole, reports: IR-seq and RNA-seq agreed better without single-read clonotypes.

This clonotype has ten or more counts. Its antigen is currently unknown. This CDR3 contains 15 residues. Trimming left V 5 bases short and J 2 bases short, with 14 bases between. Germline V lookup: CDR1 PRHDT, CDR2 FYEKMQ (reference sequence). The V call is TRBV13, the J call TRBJ2-3, with TRBD2 as a possible D gene (5 bases). The clonotype comes from a donor aged 40 or over with multiple myeloma. The source material was a population of CD138-negative cells sorted from bone marrow. The CDR3 nucleotides are TGTGCCAGCAGCCCCCCAGAGCGGACCACAGATACGCAGTATTTT. This gives the protein CASSPPERTTDTQYF.